The sequence of this TCR beta chain was determined in a study of beta chain features in type 1 diabetes. Germline V gene sequence: CDR1 SGHTA, CDR2 FQGNSA. The junction had 5 bases not matched to a gene; V was cut back by 4 bases and J by 1 base. CDR3 length equals 16 residues. Only a few counts were recorded for this clone. Its specificity is unknown. Without exception, sorted populations had purity beyond 98%. Study-wide results and limits: Sequencing used cDNA, and cells with high TCR expression could therefore be over-represented.

Expressed TCRB transcripts were sequenced because the entire RNA isolate underwent reverse transcription. Method: immunoSEQ multiplex PCR; TCRdb's copy keeps in-frame clones and lacks some. The sample holds more than 300,000 clones; 10% to 15% are singletons and the top ten take 0.017%. The V call is TRBV7-2, the J call TRBJ2-3; 10 nucleotides match TRBD2. The clonotype was recovered from a man aged 18-30 years in good health. The sample was naive CD4+ T cells from blood. The CDR3 region has the DNA TGTGCCAGCAGCTACAGCGGGGGGGCCGGCACAGATACGCAGTATTTT. Its protein is CASSYSGGAGTDTQYF.